This TCR beta chain emerged from a study of blood T cells in healthy people across ages. CDR3 length equals 12 residues. Deletions cut 5 bases from V and 4 bases from J, with 5 bases between. This clonotype turned up a few times. Primed by a sample-barcoded 5' primer and a J-beta primer mix, a second PCR proceeded for about 6 to 11 cycles. TCRdb fed the 5' RACE reads into MiXCR, producing one record per CDR3 protein. The table has 650,000 to 1,000,000 distinct CDR3 sequences, under 40% seen once. This TCR came from a man aged 18-30 years in good health. The V call is TRBV12-3 or TRBV12-4, the J call TRBJ1-4; D ambiguous. Input material: blood. CDR3 bases: TGTGCCAGCAGTGTACATAATGAAAAACTGTTTTTT. Translating gives CASSVHNEKLFF.